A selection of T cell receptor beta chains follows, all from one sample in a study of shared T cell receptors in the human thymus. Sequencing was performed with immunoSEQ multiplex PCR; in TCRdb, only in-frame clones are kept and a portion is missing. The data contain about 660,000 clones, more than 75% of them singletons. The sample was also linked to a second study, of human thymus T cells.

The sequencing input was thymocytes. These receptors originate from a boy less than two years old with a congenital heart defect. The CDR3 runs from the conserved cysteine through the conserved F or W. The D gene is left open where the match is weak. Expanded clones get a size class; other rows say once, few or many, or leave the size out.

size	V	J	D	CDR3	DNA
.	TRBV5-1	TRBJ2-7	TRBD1	CASSRDSLHYEQYF	TGCGCCAGCAGCAGGGACAGTCTCCATTACGAGCAGTACTTC
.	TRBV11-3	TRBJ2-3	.	CASSLGKRGHPSTDTQYF	TGTGCCAGCAGCTTAGGTAAAAGAGGACACCCCAGCACAGATACGCAGTATTTT
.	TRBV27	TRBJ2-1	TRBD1	CASSINGTGGPRNSYNEQFF	TGTGCCAGCAGTATAAACGGGACAGGGGGTCCCCGTAACTCCTACAATGAGCAGTTCTTC
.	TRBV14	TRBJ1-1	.	CASSHNTGRTEAFF	TGTGCCAGCAGCCATAACACAGGGCGAACTGAAGCTTTCTTT
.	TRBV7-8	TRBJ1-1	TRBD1	CASSLGGGTGSTEAFF	TGTGCCAGCAGCTTAGGTGGTGGGACAGGGAGCACTGAAGCTTTCTTT
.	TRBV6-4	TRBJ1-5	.	CASSDSWGRGNQPQHF	TGTGCCAGCAGTGACTCGTGGGGGCGAGGCAATCAGCCCCAGCATTTT
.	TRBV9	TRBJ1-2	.	CASSVGQSYTF	TGTGCCAGCAGCGTAGGCCAGAGCTACACCTTC
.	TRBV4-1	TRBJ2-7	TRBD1	CASSQTGVIYEQYF	TGCGCCAGCAGTCAGACAGGGGTCATATACGAGCAGTACTTC
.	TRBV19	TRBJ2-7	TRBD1	CASIGDSDPYEQYF	TGTGCCAGTATAGGGGACAGTGATCCCTACGAGCAGTACTTC
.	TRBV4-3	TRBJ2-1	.	CASSQESGGPYNEQFF	TGCGCCAGCAGCCAAGAATCCGGGGGGCCCTACAATGAGCAGTTCTTC
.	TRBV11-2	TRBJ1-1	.	CASSFADRGLGMNTEAFF	TGTGCCAGCAGCTTCGCGGACCGAGGGCTAGGCATGAACACTGAAGCTTTCTTT
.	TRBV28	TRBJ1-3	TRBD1	CASSLDRFDSGNTIYF	TGTGCCAGCAGTTTGGACAGGTTTGATTCTGGAAACACCATATATTTT
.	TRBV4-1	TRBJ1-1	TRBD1	CASSQGQGAKNTEAFF	TGCGCCAGCAGCCAGGGACAGGGGGCCAAGAACACTGAAGCTTTCTTT
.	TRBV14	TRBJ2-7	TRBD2	CASSQIGLASPYEQYF	TGTGCCAGCAGCCAGATTGGACTAGCGAGCCCCTACGAGCAGTACTTC
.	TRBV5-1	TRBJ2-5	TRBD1	CASSDHRGTQYF	TGCGCCAGCAGCGATCACAGGGGGACCCAGTACTTC
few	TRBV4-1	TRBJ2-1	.	CASSQWQGGPDNEQFF	TGCGCCAGCAGCCAGTGGCAGGGAGGTCCAGACAATGAGCAGTTCTTC
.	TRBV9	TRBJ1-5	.	CASSVKRGTTPNQPQHF	TGTGCCAGCAGCGTAAAAAGGGGTACCACCCCCAATCAGCCCCAGCATTTT
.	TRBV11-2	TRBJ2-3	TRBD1	CASSQPKDRAGDTQYF	TGTGCCAGCAGCCAGCCTAAGGACAGGGCGGGGGATACGCAGTATTTT
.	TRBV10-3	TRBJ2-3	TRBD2	CAISDPSRTSGSTDTQYF	TGTGCCATCAGTGACCCCTCTCGGACTAGCGGGAGCACAGATACGCAGTATTTT
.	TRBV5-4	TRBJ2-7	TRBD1	CASSFGDRDEQYF	TGTGCCAGCAGCTTCGGGGACAGGGATGAGCAGTACTTC
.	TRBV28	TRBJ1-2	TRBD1	CATNSLRDSYGYTF	TGTGCCACCAATTCCCTTCGGGACAGTTATGGCTACACCTTC